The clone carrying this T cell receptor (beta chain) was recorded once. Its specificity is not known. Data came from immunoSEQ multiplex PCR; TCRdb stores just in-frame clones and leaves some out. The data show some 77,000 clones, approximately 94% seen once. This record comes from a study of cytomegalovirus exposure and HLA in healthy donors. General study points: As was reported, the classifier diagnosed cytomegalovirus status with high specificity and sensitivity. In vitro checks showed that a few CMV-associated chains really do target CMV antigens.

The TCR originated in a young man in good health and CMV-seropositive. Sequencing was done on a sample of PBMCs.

CDR3 in amino acids: CAISELTENSPLHF. For the CDR3, the DNA is TGTGCCATCAGTGAGTTGACAGAGAATTCACCCCTCCACTTT. The chain couples TRBV10-3 to TRBJ1-6, with a possible D match to TRBD1 (5 bases). This CDR3 spans 14 amino acids. V was cut by 1 base and J by 7 bases, with 8 bases left in between. In germline, CDR1 is ENHRY, CDR2 SYGVKD.